This T cell receptor beta chain is from a study of blood T cells in healthy people across ages. Trimming at V came to 5 bases and at J to 7 bases, leaving 5 bases not matched to a gene. CDR3 size: 13 residues. CDR1 and CDR2 (germline): SEHNR, FQNEAQ (reference sequence). It was with a sample-barcoded 5' primer and a J-beta primer mix that a second PCR of roughly 7 to 12 cycles was run. TCRdb reanalysed the 5' RACE reads using MiXCR and keeps one entry per CDR3 protein. The sample includes 1 million or so distinct CDR3 sequences, 35% to 50% of them seen just once. The sample taken for sequencing was blood. This TCR was recovered from a woman aged 55 to 70 in good health. The rearrangement joins TRBV7-9 to TRBJ2-1; 7 nucleotides agree with TRBD2. CDR3 in DNA: TGTGCCAGCAGCGTGGCGGGAGCTAATGAGCAGTTCTTC. Encoded protein: CASSVAGANEQFF.